The 22 T cell receptor beta chains below were found in one sample sequenced in a study of CD8 T cells in ankylosing spondylitis. TCRdb redid the calling of the 5' RACE reads with MiXCR, one entry per CDR3 protein. The sample carries approximately 140,000 distinct CDR3 sequences, approximately 48% recorded once. Sequenced material: synovial fluid, either unsorted or a sorted T cell fraction (not recorded which). These receptors were obtained from a male donor with ankylosing spondylitis.

This clonotype was counted a few times. This sequence joins TRBV7-2 and TRBJ2-1; D might be TRBD2 (6 bases). Germline V gene sequence: CDR1 SGHTA, CDR2 FQGNSA. Trimming removed 5 bases from V and 7 bases from J, with 12 bases in between. The CDR3 is made up of 13 amino acids. CDR3 in amino acids: CASSPGLSNEQFF. In DNA, the CDR3 is TGTGCCAGCAGCCCGGGACTTTCTAATGAGCAGTTCTTC.

The J gene is TRBJ1-4, the V gene TRBV3-1; possibly TRBD1 for D (5 bases). The CDR3 has 15 residues. V lost 3 bases and J lost 4, with 12 bases in between. Germline V gene lookup returns CDR1 LGHDT and CDR2 YNNKEL (reference sequence). CDR3 sequence: CASSHPGRYNEKLFF. CDR3 nucleotide sequence: TGTGCCAGCAGCCACCCGGGACGGTATAATGAAAAACTGTTTTTT.

This sequence joins TRBV19 and TRBJ2-2, with D hard to call. CDR1 and CDR2 from the germline V gene are LNHDA and SQIVND (reference sequence). The length of the CDR3 is 15 residues. V shed 5 bases and J shed 7 bases, with 17 bases lying between them. CDR3 coding DNA: TGTGCCAGTAGTCTTCCCTTTCTGGGTCACGGGGAGCTGTTTTTT. It codes for CASSLPFLGHGELFF.

This clonotype was counted ten times or more. The chain couples TRBV10-3 to TRBJ2-7; 7 nucleotides match TRBD1. CDR1 and CDR2 (germline): ENHRY, SYGVKD. The J segment lost 3 bases and the V segment lost 2 bases, leaving 4 bases of the junction unmatched. The CDR3 has 14 residues. CDR3 residues: CAISEPGQSYEQYF. The DNA for the CDR3 is TGTGCCATCAGTGAGCCGGGACAGAGCTACGAGCAGTACTTC.

There are a few counts of this clonotype. Here the CDR3 DNA reads TGTGCCATCAGTGGGGGACAGGGTTCCCTCTATGGCTACACCTTC. Protein: CAISGGQGSLYGYTF. The rearrangement uses TRBV10-3 and TRBJ1-2, with 9 positions matching TRBD1. Trimming took 4 bases from V and 4 from J; bases not matched to a gene: 7. Germline V lookup: CDR1 ENHRY, CDR2 SYGVKD. The CDR3 runs to 15 residues.

The chain employs TRBV4-1 and TRBJ2-5; 9 positions agree with TRBD1. Germline loops: CDR1 MGHRA, CDR2 YSYEKL. This CDR3 contains 15 residues. V was clipped by 5 bases and J by 3 bases; unmatched bases: 7. In DNA form, the CDR3 reads TGCGCCAGCAGCTCGCCGGACAGGGGCGAAGAGACCCAGTACTTC. Its translation: CASSSPDRGEETQYF.

The chain has TRBV24-1 and TRBJ2-2; TRBD1 aligns across 8 bases. With V trimmed by 4 bases and J by 1 base, 19 bases remained unmatched. The CDR3 covers 21 residues. Per germline, CDR1 KGHDR and CDR2 SFDVKD. This CDR3 is CATSDLRDRTPRYVNTGELFF. The DNA for the CDR3 is TGTGCCACCAGTGACCTCCGGGACAGGACACCCCGATACGTGAACACCGGGGAGCTGTTTTTT.

At least ten counts were recorded for this clonotype. CDR3 nucleotide sequence: TGTGCCAGCAGGGATGTAGGGCTCGAGCAGTACTTC. This translates into CASRDVGLEQYF. The chain carries TRBV28 and TRBJ2-7; D not resolved. Germline loops: CDR1 MDHEN, CDR2 SYDVKM. The V end lost 6 bases, the J end lost 6 bases, and 12 bases lay between the germline ends. There are 12 residues in the CDR3.

The chain combines TRBV7-9 with TRBJ2-7; D not resolved. The CDR3 is 13 residues long. V was trimmed by 5 bases and J by 1 base, leaving 9 bases between them. Germline CDR1 reads SEHNR; CDR2 reads FQNEAQ (reference sequence). In DNA form, the CDR3 reads TGTGCCAGCAGCGAAGACGGATCCTACGAGCAGTACTTC. It is translated as CASSEDGSYEQYF.

V and J are TRBV5-1 and TRBJ1-2; D is uncertain. CDR3 size: 15 residues. Trimming pared 0 bases from V and 2 bases from J, leaving 11 bases between. Germline CDR1 reads SGHRS; CDR2 reads YFSETQ. For the CDR3, the DNA is TGCGCCAGCAGCTTGGGGTACAGAGAAAACTATGGCTACACCTTC. It yields the protein CASSLGYRENYGYTF.

This clonotype was counted a few times. The V and J genes are TRBV5-1 and TRBJ1-1; D may be TRBD1 (5 bases). CDR1 is SGHRS, CDR2 YFSETQ, per germline. With 1 base removed from V and 0 bases from J, the gap between germline ends came to 13 bases. The CDR3 consists of 16 residues. CDR3 region: CASSLIQDTMNTEAFF. The DNA of the CDR3 is TGCGCCAGCAGCTTGATACAGGATACAATGAACACTGAAGCTTTCTTT.

The V and J genes are TRBV5-1 and TRBJ1-4; D gene unclear. This CDR3 region has 16 residues. Trimming pared 0 bases from V and 8 bases from J, leaving 17 bases between. Germline CDR1 reads SGHRS; CDR2 reads YFSETQ. The CDR3 loop is CASSLVYGVKREKLFF. DNA for the CDR3: TGCGCCAGCAGCTTGGTATATGGGGTAAAGAGGGAAAAACTGTTTTTT.

This clonotype was picked up many times. V gene TRBV15 combines with J gene TRBJ2-5; 11 bases map to TRBD2. This CDR3 has 15 residues. The germline CDR1 and CDR2 sequences are LNHNV and YYDKDF (reference sequence). V lost 4 bases to trimming and J lost 3 bases; unmatched junction nucleotides: 4. The CDR3 nucleotides are TGTGCCACCAGCACCCTACTAGCGGGAGAAGAGACCCAGTACTTC. Its protein product is CATSTLLAGEETQYF. The whole variable domain, remainder taken from reference TRBV15 and TRBJ2-5, is DAMVIQNPRYQVTQFGKPVTLSCSQTLNHNVMYWYQQKSSQAPKLLFHYYDKDFNNEADTPDNFQSRRPNTSFCFLDIRSPGLGDTAMYLCATSTLLAGEETQYFGPGTRLLVL.

This clonotype showed up many times. The chain recombines TRBV7-6 with TRBJ1-1, with a tentative D call TRBD1 (5 bases). CDR3 length equals 16 residues. Germline assignment: CDR1 SGHVS and CDR2 FNYEAQ. V lost 8 bases to trimming and J lost 5 bases, with 24 bases between them. The CDR3: CASRPPTQELLTEAFF. In DNA form, the CDR3 reads TGTGCCAGCCGCCCCCCCACACAGGAACTGCTTACTGAAGCTTTCTTT.

This clonotype came up a few times. The gene calls are TRBV6-1 and TRBJ2-5; tentative D call: TRBD2 (6 bases). From germline, CDR1 is MNHNS and CDR2 SASEGT. Trimming cost V 2 bases and J 0 bases, with 13 bases left between them. The CDR3 spans 16 residues. The CDR3 region is CASSELPSVYQETQYF. CDR3 bases: TGTGCCAGCAGTGAACTGCCTAGCGTCTACCAAGAGACCCAGTACTTC.

The gene calls are TRBV10-3 and TRBJ1-1; tentatively, D is TRBD1 (5 bases). Trimming took 10 bases from V and 0 from J, leaving 18 bases between them. The CDR3 sequence is 15 residues long. Germline assignment: CDR1 ENHRY and CDR2 SYGVKD. CDR3 nucleotides: TGTGCCACCAGGGCTAACGACCCCTTGAACACTGAAGCTTTCTTT. Amino acids: CATRANDPLNTEAFF.

This clonotype was seen once. The chain combines TRBV11-1 with TRBJ2-3, with TRBD2 matching over 7 bases. Germline CDR1 and CDR2: SGHAT and FQDESV (reference sequence). J lost 2 bases, V lost 5 bases, and 16 bases had no gene match. The CDR3 loop spans 18 amino acids. CDR3 nucleotide sequence: TGTGCCAGCAGCGGGATAATCCGGACTAGGTCCTCCACAGATACGCAGTATTTT. Amino acids: CASSGIIRTRSSTDTQYF.

In this sample, this clonotype turned up a few times. The gene calls are TRBV28 and TRBJ2-7, with TRBD2 matching over 13 bases. Trimming removed 4 bases from V and 6 bases from J; junction bases left unmatched: 15. This CDR3 has 18 amino acids. Germline values: CDR1 MDHEN, CDR2 SYDVKM. The CDR3: CASSSGTSGIARGSEQYF. Written as DNA, the CDR3 is TGTGCCAGCAGTTCCGGGACTAGCGGGATAGCGCGGGGCTCCGAGCAGTACTTC.

This clonotype came up a few times. The CDR3 DNA is TGTGCCTGGAGTGGTCCCATCTCTGGAAACACCATATATTTT. Residues: CAWSGPISGNTIYF. The chain recombines TRBV30 with TRBJ1-3; D unresolved. Trimming stripped 1 base from V and 0 bases from J, with 7 bases between. The CDR3 is 14 residues long. From germline, CDR1 is GTSNPN and CDR2 SVGIG (reference sequence).

The chain has TRBV7-9 and TRBJ1-2; possible D gene TRBD1, 5 bases. With 3 bases removed from V and 8 bases from J, the gap between germline ends came to 10 bases. CDR1 and CDR2 from the germline V gene are SEHNR and FQNEAQ (reference sequence). The CDR3 extends over 12 amino acids. CDR3 nucleotide sequence: TGTGCCAGCAGCTTCGAGGGGAGCGGCTACACCTTC. This translates into CASSFEGSGYTF.

The table lists this clonotype with a few counts. The rearrangement links TRBV4-2 to TRBJ1-5, with a tentative D call TRBD1 (6 bases). The V end lost 1 base, the J end lost 5 bases, and 9 bases lay between the germline ends. The CDR3 totals 14 residues. Germline loops: CDR1 LGHNA, CDR2 YNFKEQ. The CDR3 DNA sequence: TGTGCCAGCAGCCAAGTGCAGGGGCATCAGCCCCAGCATTTT. Amino acid sequence: CASSQVQGHQPQHF.

This chain joins TRBV7-4 and TRBJ1-1; tentatively, D is TRBD1 (6 bases). The CDR3 spans 12 residues. Germline CDR1 is SGHVT and CDR2 is SQSDAQ. V was clipped by 7 bases and J by 11 bases, with 17 bases between them. The CDR3 DNA reads as TGTGCCAGCACCACAGGGCCGGGGGTTGCTTTCTTT. It specifies CASTTGPGVAFF.